This is a list of T cell receptor beta chains from one sample in a study of T cell changes during pregnancy in multiple sclerosis. Libraries were prepared by immunoSEQ multiplex PCR; TCRdb keeps only in-frame clonotypes and omits some of them. The data show approximately 85,000 clones, about 95% seen once. This material consisted of peripheral blood, taken in the third trimester of pregnancy. These receptors all come from a female donor with multiple sclerosis, enrolled in a pregnancy study. Both conserved end residues are part of each CDR3. The D gene is left open where the match is weak. The size of a clone is reported for some rows only, either as once, few or many, or as a class for expanded clones.

j_call	v_call	clone_size	d_call	cdr3_length	cdr3_nt	cdr3_aa
TRBJ2-1	TRBV6-5	.	.	13	TGTGCCAGCAGGGACAGTGCCTACAATGAGCAGTTCTTC	CASRDSAYNEQFF
TRBJ1-1	TRBV27	.	.	14	TGTGCCAGCAGTCTGCGTGCGGCGAACACTGAAGCTTTCTTT	CASSLRAANTEAFF
TRBJ2-7	TRBV29-1	.	.	13	TGCAGCGTTGTGGGCGACAGCGCCTACGAGCAGTACTTC	CSVVGDSAYEQYF
TRBJ2-3	TRBV2	.	.	15	TGTGCCAGCAGTGAGGAGACTTCTGGCACAGATACGCAGTATTTT	CASSEETSGTDTQYF
TRBJ1-5	TRBV19	.	TRBD1	15	TGTGCCAGTAGTATACCGGGACAGGTCAATCAGCCCCAGCATTTT	CASSIPGQVNQPQHF
TRBJ2-1	TRBV14	.	.	15	TGTGCCAGCAGCCAAGTGGGCCCCACCTACAATGAGCAGTTCTTC	CASSQVGPTYNEQFF
TRBJ1-1	TRBV10-3	.	TRBD1	12	TGTGCCATCAGTACAGGGGTGGGTGAAGCTTTCTTT	CAISTGVGEAFF
TRBJ2-3	TRBV7-3	once	.	16	TGTGCCAGCAGCGCCCTACCGGGACATCAGGCGGATACGCAGTATTTT	CASSALPGHQADTQYF
TRBJ1-2	TRBV5-6	.	.	12	TGTGCCAGCAGCCGGGGGGTCACTGGCTACACCTTC	CASSRGVTGYTF
TRBJ2-1	TRBV4-2	.	TRBD2	17	TGTGCCAGCAGCCCACGACTAGCGGGAGCGGGAGGGAGGGAGCAGTTCTTC	CASSPRLAGAGGREQFF
TRBJ2-5	TRBV5-1	.	TRBD2	16	TGCGCCAGCAGCCTAAGGACTAGCGGGGGTGGGGAGACCCAGTACTTC	CASSLRTSGGGETQYF
TRBJ2-1	TRBV5-1	.	TRBD1	15	TGCGCCAGCAGCACCGGACAGGGGGTATACAATGAGCAGTTCTTC	CASSTGQGVYNEQFF
TRBJ1-1	TRBV9	.	.	17	TGTGCCAGCAGCGTAGGTGGGGGCGTGGGGATGAACACTGAAGCTTTCTTT	CASSVGGGVGMNTEAFF
TRBJ1-6	TRBV4-1	.	.	16	TGCGCCAGCAGCCAAGAGGGTACAGGAATAAATTCACCCCTCCACTTT	CASSQEGTGINSPLHF
TRBJ1-1	TRBV5-4	.	.	15	TGTGCCAGCAGCTTGGATTGGGGACTCGGGACTGAAGCTTTCTTT	CASSLDWGLGTEAFF
TRBJ2-1	TRBV5-4	once	TRBD1	15	TGTGCCAGCAGACGACGACAGGGGGCGGATTTTGAGCAGTTCTTC	CASRRRQGADFEQFF
TRBJ1-3	TRBV21-1	.	.	15	TGTGCCAGCAGCAAAGCGCCAGGCCGTCGAAACACCATATATTTT	CASSKAPGRRNTIYF
TRBJ2-1	TRBV6-1	.	.	17	TGTGCCAGCAGTGAAGCGACCAGTTGGGGGCGTTACAATGAGCAGTTCTTC	CASSEATSWGRYNEQFF
TRBJ1-5	TRBV27	.	TRBD1	14	TGTGCCAGCAGCGACAGGGGGGACAATCAGCCCCAGCATTTT	CASSDRGDNQPQHF
TRBJ1-4	TRBV5-1	.	TRBD1	20	TGCGCCAGCAGCTTGTCGCCCGGGACAGGGAACGAATTGGGGAATGAAAAACTGTTTTTT	CASSLSPGTGNELGNEKLFF
TRBJ1-1	TRBV6-5	.	.	13	TGTGCCAGCAGCCCCCTCGACAGCCTGGAGGCTTTCTTT	CASSPLDSLEAFF
TRBJ2-1	TRBV27	.	TRBD2	14	TGTGCCAGCAGTTCCCGCGGGGGGGAGAATGAGCAGTTCTTC	CASSSRGGENEQFF
TRBJ2-3	TRBV14	.	TRBD2	16	TGTGCCAGCAGCCAAGATACCGGGGGGGTGGCAGATACGCAGTATTTT	CASSQDTGGVADTQYF
TRBJ2-3	TRBV5-1	.	TRBD2	16	TGCGCCAGCAGATCCGGGACTAGCGGGAGCACAGATACGCAGTATTTT	CASRSGTSGSTDTQYF
TRBJ1-2	TRBV10-3	.	.	10	TGTGCCATCGGGGCCAATGGCTACACCTTC	CAIGANGYTF
TRBJ1-5	TRBV6-6	.	TRBD1	12	TGTGCCAGCAGCCAGACAGGGCTCAGATGGCATTTT	CASSQTGLRWHF
TRBJ1-5	TRBV6-1	.	.	15	TGTGCCAGCAGTGACTTACAGGTTAGCAATCAGCCCCAGCATTTT	CASSDLQVSNQPQHF
TRBJ1-6	TRBV19	.	.	13	TGTGCCAGTAGTGACGACAAGAATTCACCCCTCCACTTT	CASSDDKNSPLHF
TRBJ2-2	TRBV7-8	.	.	15	TGTGCCAGCAGCTTAATAGTGACCCGGGCCGGGGAGCTGTTTTTT	CASSLIVTRAGELFF
TRBJ1-3	TRBV4-2	few	.	13	TGTGCCAGCAGCCTTCAGGGGAGAAACACCATATATTTT	CASSLQGRNTIYF
TRBJ1-2	TRBV27	.	.	13	TGTGCCAGCAGTTTAGAGGGACTCTATGGCTACACCTTC	CASSLEGLYGYTF
TRBJ1-2	TRBV5-1	.	.	12	TGCGCCAGCAGCATCAGGGGCGATGGCTACACCTTC	CASSIRGDGYTF